The rows below give T cell receptor beta chains drawn from one sample of a study of shared clonotypes between healthy human individuals. Repertoires were generated with immunoSEQ multiplex PCR, while TCRdb's copy carries only in-frame clones and drops some. The data hold roughly 2.2 million clones, with 85% to 95% observed a single time. Sample: naive CD4+ T cells from PBMCs. The receptors were sampled from a man younger than 30 in good health. Some clones in this sample may be carry-over from other donors' samples. Each CDR3 is given with its conserved first and last residue. D genes are given only for firm matches. Clone size appears in some rows only: once, few, many, or a class for an expanded clone.

clone size,D gene,J gene,V gene,CDR3 DNA,CDR3 protein
once,TRBD2,TRBJ2-7,TRBV11-2,TGTGCCAGCAGCTCATGGCGACTAGCGGTCAGCTCCTACGAGCAGTACTTC,CASSSWRLAVSSYEQYF
NA,NA,TRBJ2-5,TRBV9,TGTGCCAGCAGCCCCCACGGGGAAGAGACCCAGTACTTC,CASSPHGEETQYF
NA,NA,TRBJ2-2,TRBV7-9,TGTGCCAGCAGCTTAGCCGGGAAAGGTGGACCTTGGGACACCGGGGAGCTGTTTTTT,CASSLAGKGGPWDTGELFF
NA,NA,TRBJ1-1,TRBV6-5,TGTGCCAGCACCCAAGTCATGAACACTGAAGCTTTCTTT,CASTQVMNTEAFF
NA,NA,TRBJ1-2,TRBV5-6,TGTGCCAGCAGCTTGCCCGGGGGGCGAGGCTATGGCTACACCTTC,CASSLPGGRGYGYTF
NA,NA,TRBJ1-1,TRBV19,TGTGCCAGTAGTATATTAGATAACACTGAAGCTTTCTTT,CASSILDNTEAFF
NA,NA,TRBJ1-4,TRBV5-1,TGCGCCAGCAGCTCGGACTCCTGGAATGAAAAACTGTTTTTT,CASSSDSWNEKLFF
NA,TRBD1,TRBJ2-7,TRBV5-1,TGCGCCAGCAGCTACTCCTCCGGGACAGATTATTACGAGCAGTACTTC,CASSYSSGTDYYEQYF
NA,TRBD1,TRBJ1-3,TRBV28,TGTGCCAGCAGTTCTCAGCCGGGACAGGGGTACTCTGGAAACACCATATATTTT,CASSSQPGQGYSGNTIYF
few,TRBD1,TRBJ1-2,TRBV9,TGTGCCAGCAGCGTAGAACCAAGGGACAGGGGGCTGACTGGCTACACCTTC,CASSVEPRDRGLTGYTF
NA,NA,TRBJ2-7,TRBV6-4,TGTGCCAGCAGCGCGGGCCCCGGCAGCGAGCAGTACTTC,CASSAGPGSEQYF
NA,TRBD1,TRBJ2-3,TRBV4-1,TGCGCCAGCAGCCAGCTCGGGACAGGGGGTTCGGATACGCAGTATTTT,CASSQLGTGGSDTQYF
NA,TRBD2,TRBJ2-1,TRBV6-5,TGTGCCAGCAGCAGACTAGCGGGCCTTAATGAGCAGTTCTTC,CASSRLAGLNEQFF
once,TRBD2,TRBJ2-7,TRBV11-2,TGTGCCAGCAGCTTAGTAGCGGGAGGCGCCTACGAGCAGTACTTC,CASSLVAGGAYEQYF
NA,NA,TRBJ1-1,TRBV5-1,TGCGCCAGCAGCTTGGAAAGGAGGTCGACTGAAGCTTTCTTT,CASSLERRSTEAFF
NA,NA,TRBJ2-7,TRBV4-1,TGCGCCAGCAGCCTGCTGGCGCTCTCCTACGAGCAGTACTTC,CASSLLALSYEQYF
NA,TRBD1,TRBJ1-1,TRBV2,TGTGCCAGCAGAGTTCCGGGACAGGGTCTCACTGAAGCTTTCTTT,CASRVPGQGLTEAFF
NA,NA,TRBJ2-1,TRBV2,TGTGCCAGCAGTGCCCAGGGATCTGGCAGTGAGCAGTTCTTC,CASSAQGSGSEQFF
NA,NA,TRBJ2-7,TRBV9,TGTGCCAGCAGCGCGACAGGTAGATGGTCCTACGAGCAGTACTTC,CASSATGRWSYEQYF
once,TRBD2,TRBJ2-1,TRBV11-2,TGTGCCAGCAGCTTAGGATCGGGACTAGCGAGGGGGAATGAGCAGTTCTTC,CASSLGSGLARGNEQFF
NA,NA,TRBJ2-2,TRBV6-6,TGTGCCAGCAGTTACTCTAGCGGCACCGGGGAGCTGTTTTTT,CASSYSSGTGELFF
NA,TRBD1,TRBJ2-2,TRBV30,TGTGCCTGGAGAGGGCAGGGGGTCGGAAGCACCGGGGAGCTGTTTTTT,CAWRGQGVGSTGELFF
once,TRBD2,TRBJ2-1,TRBV28,TGTGCCAGCAGCCGAACTAGCGTACGCTCCTACAATGAGCAGTTCTTC,CASSRTSVRSYNEQFF
NA,NA,TRBJ1-5,TRBV28,TGTGCCAGCAGACTTCTCCCGGGAACAGTGAATCAGCCCCAGCATTTT,CASRLLPGTVNQPQHF
NA,NA,TRBJ2-6,TRBV7-2,TGTGCCAGCAGCTTCCGTTTCTCTGGGGCCAACGTCCTGACTTTC,CASSFRFSGANVLTF
NA,TRBD1,TRBJ2-7,TRBV27,TGTGCCAGCAGATGGACAGGGGAAGGGCACGAGCAGTACTTC,CASRWTGEGHEQYF
NA,NA,TRBJ1-4,TRBV5-8,TGTGCCAGCAGCGTCGGGAAGATGGCAGGGAGAGGTGAAAAACTGTTTTTT,CASSVGKMAGRGEKLFF
NA,NA,TRBJ2-1,TRBV7-9,TGTGCCAGCAGGGTAGGCAGGGCAAGCTCCTACAATGAGCAGTTCTTC,CASRVGRASSYNEQFF
NA,NA,TRBJ2-7,TRBV5-4,TGTGCCAGCAGCCCCGGGACGGTGAGCTCCTACGAGCAGTACTTC,CASSPGTVSSYEQYF
NA,TRBD1,TRBJ1-1,TRBV4-2,TGTGCCAGCAGCCAAGCCGGACAGGCCTTGAACACTGAAGCTTTCTTT,CASSQAGQALNTEAFF
NA,TRBD2,TRBJ2-3,TRBV11-1,TGTGCCAGCAGCCGACGTAGCGGGAGGGCTCGGCCAGATACGCAGTATTTT,CASSRRSGRARPDTQYF
NA,NA,TRBJ2-1,TRBV15,TGTGCCACCCTCCGGAGCCCGGGAGATTCCTACAATGAGCAGTTCTTC,CATLRSPGDSYNEQFF
NA,NA,TRBJ2-3,TRBV5-1,TGCGCCAGCAGCGGAGCCGGGACTCTGACAGATACGCAGTATTTT,CASSGAGTLTDTQYF
few,NA,TRBJ1-4,TRBV21-1,TGTGCCAGCAGCAAAGGGACGGGAACTCATAATGAAAAACTGTTTTTT,CASSKGTGTHNEKLFF